The rows below give T cell receptor beta chains drawn from one sample of a study of Tregs in tolerant kidney transplant recipients. Using immunoSEQ multiplex PCR, the repertoire was profiled, and TCRdb retains in-frame clones only, with some absent. The sample lists approximately 81,000 clones, 90% to 95% occurring once. Sequenced here: CD4+ T cells from blood (PBMCs), sampled 24 months after the transplant. The receptor set was obtained from a human patient who received a combined kidney and bone marrow transplant. The graft donor may have contributed some T cells. Each CDR3 is given with its conserved first and last residue. Each record gives: CDR3 DNA, CDR3 protein, clone size, J gene, D gene, V gene. The D gene is left open where the match is weak. Part of the rows lack a size; the others show once, few, many or a class for expanded clones.

DNA: TGTGCCAGCAGTAGACAGGGTTGG
CDR3: CASSRQGW
size: -
J: TRBJ2-3
D: TRBD1
V: TRBV2

DNA: TGTGCCAGCAGTGAATTTGGAAGCGGCCAAGAGACCCAGTACTTC
CDR3: CASSEFGSGQETQYF
size: -
J: TRBJ2-5
D: -
V: TRBV25-1

DNA: TGCGCCAGCAGTGGACTAGCTGAGCAGTTCTTC
CDR3: CASSGLAEQFF
size: -
J: TRBJ2-1
D: TRBD2
V: TRBV10-1

DNA: TGTGCCAGCAACAAAGACAGAAGCTCCTACAATGAGCAGTTCTTC
CDR3: CASNKDRSSYNEQFF
size: -
J: TRBJ2-1
D: -
V: TRBV2

DNA: TGTGCCAGCAGTCAGGGACTAGCGGGAGTTAGGACCGGGGAGCTGTTTTTT
CDR3: CASSQGLAGVRTGELFF
size: -
J: TRBJ2-2
D: TRBD2
V: TRBV27

DNA: TGCGCCAGCAGCCCCCTGAGTTTGGTCACTAGCGGGGGGGCCTTTGAGCAGTTCTTC
CDR3: CASSPLSLVTSGGAFEQFF
size: once
J: TRBJ2-1
D: TRBD2
V: TRBV4-3

DNA: TGTGCCAGCAGCGTTCAGGGGGGAGAGACCCAGTACTTC
CDR3: CASSVQGGETQYF
size: -
J: TRBJ2-5
D: -
V: TRBV9

DNA: TGTGCCAGCAGCTTTGGGACAGGCTATGGCTACACCTTC
CDR3: CASSFGTGYGYTF
size: -
J: TRBJ1-2
D: TRBD1
V: TRBV11-3

DNA: TGTGCCAGCAGTTCAAGGAGGGCTCAAGAGACCCAGTACTTC
CDR3: CASSSRRAQETQYF
size: -
J: TRBJ2-5
D: -
V: TRBV28

DNA: TGCGCCAGCAGCTTGGCTAGCGGGGGCTACAATGAGCAGTTCTTC
CDR3: CASSLASGGYNEQFF
size: -
J: TRBJ2-1
D: TRBD2
V: TRBV5-1

DNA: TGCAGCGTTGAAGTTCTGGGACAGGGGGTAGATACGCAGTATTTT
CDR3: CSVEVLGQGVDTQYF
size: -
J: TRBJ2-3
D: TRBD1
V: TRBV29-1

DNA: TGTGCCAGCAGCGTACGGGTATACACAGATACGCAGTATTTT
CDR3: CASSVRVYTDTQYF
size: -
J: TRBJ2-3
D: -
V: TRBV9

DNA: TGTGCCAGCAGCCCATTACAGGTTCAATCTGGCTACACCTTC
CDR3: CASSPLQVQSGYTF
size: once
J: TRBJ1-2
D: -
V: TRBV7-8

DNA: TGTGCCAGTAGACCCCGGGACAGGGGTACCTACGAGCAGTACTTC
CDR3: CASRPRDRGTYEQYF
size: -
J: TRBJ2-7
D: TRBD1
V: TRBV19

DNA: TGTGCCATCAGTGGGAAGACAGGGGGGCGCGAGCAGTACTTC
CDR3: CAISGKTGGREQYF
size: -
J: TRBJ2-7
D: TRBD1
V: TRBV10-3

DNA: TGTGCCTGGGGCGTTCCGGGACAGATCCACTACGAGCAGTACTTC
CDR3: CAWGVPGQIHYEQYF
size: -
J: TRBJ2-7
D: TRBD1
V: TRBV30

DNA: TGTGCCAGCAAGAGAGGGATGAACACTGAAGCTTTCTTT
CDR3: CASKRGMNTEAFF
size: -
J: TRBJ1-1
D: -
V: TRBV6-1

DNA: TGTGCCAGCAGCTTCTTAGAGACCCAGTACTTC
CDR3: CASSFLETQYF
size: once
J: TRBJ2-5
D: -
V: TRBV5-6

DNA: TGTGCCAGCAGCTTGTTAAGGGGGTCCTATGGCTACACCTTC
CDR3: CASSLLRGSYGYTF
size: few
J: TRBJ1-2
D: -
V: TRBV5-5

DNA: TGTGCCTCGCGCCACCGGGACAGTGGAGAGACCCAGTACTTC
CDR3: CASRHRDSGETQYF
size: -
J: TRBJ2-5
D: TRBD1
V: TRBV19

DNA: TGTGCCAGCAGCTTAGGGACAGGGGACTATGGCTACACCTTC
CDR3: CASSLGTGDYGYTF
size: once
J: TRBJ1-2
D: TRBD1
V: TRBV7-3

DNA: TGCAGTGCCTTACAAGAGACCCAGTACTTC
CDR3: CSALQETQYF
size: -
J: TRBJ2-5
D: -
V: TRBV20-1

DNA: TGCGCCAGCAGCTTGGCCCGGACAGATAATGAAAAACTGTTTTTT
CDR3: CASSLARTDNEKLFF
size: -
J: TRBJ1-4
D: -
V: TRBV5-1

DNA: TGTGCCAGCAGCTTTAGTCGGGACACCATATATTTT
CDR3: CASSFSRDTIYF
size: once
J: TRBJ1-3
D: -
V: TRBV7-2

DNA: TGTGCCAGCAGTGAAGACGGGTCTCAGCCCCAGCATTTT
CDR3: CASSEDGSQPQHF
size: once
J: TRBJ1-5
D: -
V: TRBV2

DNA: TGTGCTATGCGTTTAACGAACACCGGGGAGCTGTTTTTT
CDR3: CAMRLTNTGELFF
size: -
J: TRBJ2-2
D: -
V: TRBV12-5

DNA: TGTGCCAGCAGTTCTCCCGGGACAGCCTACGAGCAGTACTTC
CDR3: CASSSPGTAYEQYF
size: -
J: TRBJ2-7
D: TRBD1
V: TRBV27

DNA: TGTGCCAGTAGGAAGGACACAATTTTTAATGAAAAACTGTTTTTT
CDR3: CASRKDTIFNEKLFF
size: -
J: TRBJ1-4
D: -
V: TRBV19

DNA: TGTGCCAGCAGCTTAGAAGACACCCCTGAAGCTTTCTTT
CDR3: CASSLEDTPEAFF
size: -
J: TRBJ1-1
D: -
V: TRBV11-3

DNA: TGTGCCAGCAGCCTCCCCCGGGGGGCAGGAGGGCCCAGGTACAATGAGCAGTTCTTC
CDR3: CASSLPRGAGGPRYNEQFF
size: -
J: TRBJ2-1
D: -
V: TRBV7-9

DNA: TGCGCCAGCAGCTTGGCCAGAAGCACAGATACGCAGTATTTT
CDR3: CASSLARSTDTQYF
size: -
J: TRBJ2-3
D: -
V: TRBV5-1